Each of the 26 T cell receptor beta chains below was sequenced from the same sample in a study of beta chain features in type 1 diabetes. As every portion of the isolated RNA was reverse transcribed, the sequencing read expressed TCRB transcripts. The method was immunoSEQ multiplex PCR; TCRdb's version includes in-frame clones alone and lacks a portion of them. The sample has roughly 610,000 clones, roughly 15% seen once; the top ten hold around 0.095%. The sample taken for sequencing was naive CD4+ T cells from blood. Receptor source: a man younger than 35 in good health.

This chain uses TRBV7-9 with TRBJ2-4; TRBD1 matches at 8 bases. V shed 7 bases, J shed 4 bases, and the junction held 6 bases outside the gene matches. The CDR3 has 14 amino acids. The germline V gene has CDR1 SEHNR and CDR2 FQNEAQ (reference sequence). The CDR3 loop is CASTGGAGKNIQYF. CDR3 DNA: TGTGCCAGCACAGGGGGCGCTGGGAAAAACATTCAGTACTTC.

This clone was counted only a few times. The chain has TRBV28 and TRBJ1-5, with a possible D match to TRBD1 (6 bases). Germline assignment: CDR1 MDHEN and CDR2 SYDVKM. This CDR3 is 16 amino acids long. Trimming removed 4 bases from V and 1 base from J, with 14 bases in between. The DNA of the CDR3 is TGTGCCAGCAGTTCAACAGGGACGCGGAGCAATCAGCCCCAGCATTTT. Its protein is CASSSTGTRSNQPQHF.

On this clone itself: In the same sample, other DNA sequences code for this CDR3. The J gene is TRBJ1-2, the V gene TRBV7-2, with 8 nucleotides matching TRBD1. In germline, CDR1 is SGHTA, CDR2 FQGNSA. This CDR3 comprises 14 residues. The V gene end was trimmed by 5 bases and the J gene end by 2 bases; junction bases not matched to a gene: 4. CDR3 nucleotide sequence: TGTGCCAGCAGCCCCGGACAGGGAAACTATGGCTACACCTTC. Its translation is CASSPGQGNYGYTF.

The table lists this clone with a few counts. The chain has TRBV4-1 and TRBJ1-1; D ambiguous. The ends were cut back, 3 bases at V and 0 bases at J, with 8 bases in the middle. The CDR3 length is 14 residues. Germline CDR1 reads MGHRA; CDR2 reads YSYEKL. As DNA, the CDR3 is TGCGCCAGCAGCCACGGCAGGTTGAACACTGAAGCTTTCTTT. Amino acids: CASSHGRLNTEAFF.

This chain uses TRBV11-3 with TRBJ1-1; 11 bases align to TRBD1. V lost 5 bases, J lost 1 base, and 15 bases stayed unmatched. CDR1 and CDR2 (germline): SGHNT, YENEEA. The CDR3 contains 19 residues. CDR3: CASSHTVGTGGKRNTEAFF. DNA of the CDR3: TGTGCCAGCAGCCACACTGTCGGGACAGGGGGTAAAAGGAACACTGAAGCTTTCTTT.

V is TRBV28 and J is TRBJ2-4, with a weak D call TRBD2 (6 bases). The CDR3 runs 14 residues. Per the germline V gene, CDR1 is MDHEN and CDR2 is SYDVKM. V was shortened by 5 bases and J by 0 bases, with 8 bases between the two germline ends. CDR3 nucleotides: TGTGCCAGCAGTCGGGGGACAGCCAAAAACATTCAGTACTTC. As protein: CASSRGTAKNIQYF.

The CDR3 region has the DNA TGTGCCAGCAGTGGCCCGGGACAGGGCCTCTACGAGCAGTACTTC. This encodes CASSGPGQGLYEQYF. This chain uses TRBV6-5 with TRBJ2-7; 9 bases match TRBD1. The germline CDR1 and CDR2 sequences are MNHEY and SVGAGI. This CDR3 comprises 15 residues. Trimming removed 5 bases from V and 3 bases from J; junction bases left unmatched: 8.

This clone was seen more than once but under ten times. The rearrangement links TRBV27 to TRBJ1-2; maybe TRBD1 (5 bases). The CDR3 loop spans 14 amino acids. Germline lookup yields CDR1 MNHEY and CDR2 SMNVEV (reference sequence). The V gene lost 2 bases and the J gene lost 4 bases, with 11 bases spanning the gap. CDR3 amino acids: CASSLRQGFYGYTF. CDR3 bases: TGTGCCAGCAGTTTAAGGCAGGGATTCTATGGCTACACCTTC.

DNA of the CDR3: TGCGCCAGCAGCCAAGAAGGGGCAGGGATCCTGAACACTGAAGCTTTCTTT. Protein: CASSQEGAGILNTEAFF. The V call is TRBV4-1, the J call TRBJ1-1, with D possibly TRBD1 on 5 matching bases. The germline V and J ends were trimmed by 0 bases and 0 bases, with 14 bases remaining between them. The CDR3 is 17 amino acids. Germline V gene lookup returns CDR1 MGHRA and CDR2 YSYEKL.

This clone was counted only a few times. This chain joins TRBV21-1 and TRBJ2-1; the D call in the table, TRBD1, was not verified against the DNA. TRBV21-1 is given as a pseudogene. CDR3 length equals 15 residues. The CDR3 loop reads CASSRTGRSYNEQFF. Written as DNA, the CDR3 is TGTGCCAGCAGCCGCACAGGGCGCTCCTACAATGAGCAGTTCTTC.

The chain combines TRBV9 with TRBJ2-7; tentative D call: TRBD2 (5 bases). The CDR3 extends over 14 amino acids. The germline V and J ends were trimmed by 0 bases and 5 bases, with 12 bases remaining between them. Looked up from germline, CDR1 is SGDLS and CDR2 is YYNGEE. CDR3 sequence: CASSVAGNRDEQYF. For the CDR3, the DNA is TGTGCCAGCAGCGTAGCCGGGAATCGGGACGAGCAGTACTTC.

In this sample, this clone turned up a few times. The rearrangement links TRBV7-9 to TRBJ1-1; a weak D match, TRBD1 (5 bases). CDR1 is SEHNR and CDR2 is FQNEAQ in the germline V gene (reference sequence). Trimming pared 0 bases from V and 0 bases from J, leaving 8 bases between. The CDR3 runs to 15 residues. CDR3 sequence reads: CASSLATAMNTEAFF. DNA of the CDR3: TGTGCCAGCAGCTTAGCGACAGCCATGAACACTGAAGCTTTCTTT.

This clone was detected a few times. The rearrangement links TRBV10-3 to TRBJ2-1; D perhaps matches TRBD2 (5 bases). The germline V gene has CDR1 ENHRY and CDR2 SYGVKD. Trimming took off 2 bases at V and 4 bases at J, with 12 bases between the two ends. The CDR3 has 15 residues. CDR3 sequence: CAISERGLGYNEQFF. The CDR3 DNA reads as TGTGCCATCAGTGAGCGGGGATTAGGGTACAATGAGCAGTTCTTC.

The V and J genes are TRBV7-7 and TRBJ2-5; 9 nucleotides agree with TRBD2. The CDR3 spans 13 residues. Unmatched junction bases numbered 1, after V lost 3 bases and J lost 5 bases. The germline V gene has CDR1 SSHAT and CDR2 FNYEAQ (reference sequence). Written as DNA, the CDR3 is TGTGCCAGCAGCTTCACTAGCGGGGAGACCCAGTACTTC. Translating gives CASSFTSGETQYF.

This clone was detected only a few times. The chain joins TRBV28 to TRBJ2-5; perhaps TRBD1 as D (6 bases). The CDR3 length is 14 residues. V was shortened by 5 bases and J by 7 bases, with 17 bases between the two germline ends. CDR1 and CDR2 (germline): MDHEN, SYDVKM. Here the CDR3 DNA reads TGTGCCAGCAGTGGGCAGGGGCCACCTTTGACCCAGTACTTC. This encodes CASSGQGPPLTQYF.

This chain links TRBV19 with TRBJ1-4, with 7 bases matching TRBD1. The CDR3 is 14 residues long. Trimming at V came to 6 bases and at J to 7 bases, leaving 8 bases not matched to a gene. Germline CDR1 is LNHDA and CDR2 is SQIVND (reference sequence). CDR3 sequence (DNA): TGTGCCAGTAGCTCGGACAGGTTAGGTGAAAAACTGTTTTTT. Its translation: CASSSDRLGEKLFF.

The chain joins TRBV7-3 to TRBJ2-3; 9 bases are shared with TRBD2. Germline values: CDR1 SGHTA, CDR2 FQGTGA. The V segment lost 5 bases and the J segment 4 bases; nucleotides outside the gene matches: 10. The CDR3 totals 16 residues. The chain's CDR3 is CASSPRTAGGPDTQYF. CDR3 DNA sequence: TGTGCCAGCAGCCCAAGGACAGCGGGGGGCCCAGATACGCAGTATTTT.

V usage is TRBV2 and J usage is TRBJ1-1, with D possibly being TRBD1 (5 bases). Trimming left V 7 bases short and J 5 bases short, with 17 bases between. This CDR3 is 14 amino acids long. CDR1 is SNHLY, CDR2 FYNNEI, per germline. The CDR3 DNA sequence: TGTGCCAGCACTATGCAGCGTCGGGGGACTGAAGCTTTCTTT. As protein: CASTMQRRGTEAFF.

In its sample, this clone was seen a few times. The chain is built from TRBV5-1 and TRBJ2-7; D is possibly TRBD1 or TRBD2 (5 bases each). Trimming took off 3 bases at V and 7 bases at J, with 17 bases between the two ends. CDR1 is SGHRS, CDR2 YFSETQ, per germline. CDR3 length: 14 amino acids. The CDR3 nucleotides read TGCGCCAGCAGCTCAACCGGGGACCTGGGGGAGCAGTACTTC. Translation: CASSSTGDLGEQYF.

The chain couples TRBV28 to TRBJ2-1, with unresolved D. The CDR3 contains 14 residues. V gave up 2 bases and J gave up 3 bases, with 8 bases separating them. Germline assignment: CDR1 MDHEN and CDR2 SYDVKM. As DNA, the CDR3 is TGTGCCAGCAGTTTACAAGACCACTACAATGAGCAGTTCTTC. It is translated as CASSLQDHYNEQFF.

The chain is built from TRBV19 and TRBJ2-7, with unresolved D. The CDR3 is made up of 15 amino acids. Germline V CDR1 and CDR2: LNHDA, SQIVND (reference sequence). Trimming shortened V by 7 bases and J by 7 bases, and 23 bases separated the two germline ends. The CDR3 DNA sequence: TGTGCCAGTACCACCGGGTCGGCAGGCCCTGGGGAGCAGTACTTC. Residues: CASTTGSAGPGEQYF.

This clone was detected only a few times. The V and J genes are TRBV25-1 and TRBJ1-2; 7 positions agree with TRBD1. The CDR3 has 15 residues. V was pared by 4 bases and J by 2 bases, with 7 bases of the junction left unmatched. Germline-derived CDR1 and CDR2 are MGHDK and SYGVNS. Here the CDR3 reads CASSGFEDRNYGYTF. CDR3 nucleotide sequence: TGTGCCAGCAGTGGTTTCGAGGACAGGAACTATGGCTACACCTTC.

This clone has more than one count but fewer than ten. No conserved phenylalanine or tryptophan is present at the end of the CDR3, so a read error is the likely explanation. The V gene is TRBV29-1, the J gene TRBJ1-1, with 9 positions matching TRBD1. The germline gives CDR1 SQVTM, CDR2 ANQGSEA. This CDR3 has 14 residues. The V and J ends lost 7 bases and 2 bases, in that order; junction bases with no gene match: 8. The CDR3 loop reads CSAGPGQGNTEAFS. The CDR3 bases are TGCAGCGCCGGACCGGGACAGGGTAACACTGAAGCTTTCTCT.

The chain uses TRBV28 and TRBJ1-2; D gene unclear. Germline V gene sequence: CDR1 MDHEN, CDR2 SYDVKM. The CDR3 sequence is 13 residues long. V shed 3 bases and J shed 2 bases, with 7 bases lying between them. The CDR3 DNA follows: TGTGCCAGCAGTTTCGGCGGAAACTATGGCTACACCTTC. This gives the protein CASSFGGNYGYTF.

This clone has just a few counts. The chain is built from TRBV15 and TRBJ2-3; unclear D gene. The CDR3 spans 15 residues. Germline values: CDR1 LNHNV, CDR2 YYDKDF (reference sequence). V lost 1 base, J lost 5 bases, and 13 bases lay in between. CDR3 amino acids: CATSRVQVPKDTQYF. The CDR3 bases are TGTGCCACCAGCAGAGTCCAAGTCCCTAAAGATACGCAGTATTTT.

Details on this clone: Mismatch with germline at one junction end may stem from a read error. The V call is TRBV6-5, the J call TRBJ2-7, with D perhaps matching TRBD1 (6 bases). Germline assignment: CDR1 MNHEY and CDR2 SVGAGI. The CDR3 covers 12 residues. The CDR3: CAISGQGYEQYF. In DNA form, the CDR3 reads TGTGCCATCAGTGGGCAGGGGTACGAGCAGTACTTC.